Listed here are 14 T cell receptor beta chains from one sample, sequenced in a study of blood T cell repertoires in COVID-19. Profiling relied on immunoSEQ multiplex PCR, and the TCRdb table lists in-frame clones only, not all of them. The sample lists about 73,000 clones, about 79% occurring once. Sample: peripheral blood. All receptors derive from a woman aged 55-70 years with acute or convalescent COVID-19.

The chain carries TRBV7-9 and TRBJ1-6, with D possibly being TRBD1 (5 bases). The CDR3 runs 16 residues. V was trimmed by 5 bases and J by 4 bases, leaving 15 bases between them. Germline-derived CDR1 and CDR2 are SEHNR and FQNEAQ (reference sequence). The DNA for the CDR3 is TGTGCCAGCAGCGCCGCAGCGGGGGGTTATAATTCACCCCTCCACTTT. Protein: CASSAAAGGYNSPLHF.

CDR3 sequence reads: CASSRTGTDSNQPQHF. The CDR3 DNA reads TGTGCCAGCAGCCGTACCGGGACAGATAGCAATCAGCCCCAGCATTTT. The chain joins TRBV6-2 or TRBV6-3 to TRBJ1-5; TRBD1 matches 7 bases. The CDR3 totals 16 residues. J gave up 0 bases and V 6 bases, and 8 bases lay outside the gene matches. Germline V CDR1 and CDR2: MNHEY, SVGEGT.

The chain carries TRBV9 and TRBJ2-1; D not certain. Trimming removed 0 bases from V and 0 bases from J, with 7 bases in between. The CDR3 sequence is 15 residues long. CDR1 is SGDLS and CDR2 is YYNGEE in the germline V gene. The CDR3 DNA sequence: TGTGCCAGCAGCGTAGCGCCGAGCTCCTACAATGAGCAGTTCTTC. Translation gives CASSVAPSSYNEQFF.

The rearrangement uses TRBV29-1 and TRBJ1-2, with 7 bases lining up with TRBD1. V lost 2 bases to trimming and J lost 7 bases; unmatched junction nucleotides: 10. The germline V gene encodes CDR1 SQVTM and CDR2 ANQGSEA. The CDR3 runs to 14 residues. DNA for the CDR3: TGCAGCGTTGAAAAAGGGACCCACAGGGGTGGCTACACCTTC. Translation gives CSVEKGTHRGGYTF.

CDR3 in amino acids: CATSRGGDTRERAFF. The CDR3 DNA reads as TGTGCCACCAGCAGAGGAGGGGACACCAGAGAACGGGCTTTCTTT. The rearrangement links TRBV15 to TRBJ1-1; TRBD1 is a possible D gene (6 bases). V lost 1 base and J lost 11, with 20 bases in between. Germline CDR1 LNHNV, CDR2 YYDKDF (reference sequence). This CDR3 spans 15 amino acids.

DNA for the CDR3: TGTGCCAGCAGTTTGGGCGCGGGAGTTACAGATACGCAGTATTTT. This sequence encodes CASSLGAGVTDTQYF. This chain uses TRBV6-5 with TRBJ2-3, with 7 bases identical to TRBD2. This CDR3 is 15 amino acids long. The ends lost 4 bases at V and 3 bases at J; junction bases unmatched: 7. CDR1 and CDR2 (germline): MNHEY, SVGAGI.

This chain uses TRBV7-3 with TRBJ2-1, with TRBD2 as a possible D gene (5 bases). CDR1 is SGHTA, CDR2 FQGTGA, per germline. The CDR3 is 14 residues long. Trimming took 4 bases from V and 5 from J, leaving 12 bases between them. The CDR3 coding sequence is TGTGCCAGCAGCTCCCCGGGATACCACAATGAGCAGTTCTTC. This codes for CASSSPGYHNEQFF.

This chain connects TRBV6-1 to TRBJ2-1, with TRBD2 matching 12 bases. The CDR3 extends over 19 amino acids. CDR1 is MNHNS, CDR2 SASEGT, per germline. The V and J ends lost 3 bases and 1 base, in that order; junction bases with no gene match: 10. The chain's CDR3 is CASSDWFRTSGASYNEQFF. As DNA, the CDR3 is TGTGCCAGCAGTGATTGGTTTCGGACTAGCGGGGCGTCCTACAATGAGCAGTTCTTC.

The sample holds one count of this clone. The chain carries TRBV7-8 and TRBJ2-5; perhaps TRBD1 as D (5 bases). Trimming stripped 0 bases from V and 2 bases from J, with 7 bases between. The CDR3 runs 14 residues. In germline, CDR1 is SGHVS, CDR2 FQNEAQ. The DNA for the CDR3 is TGTGCCAGCAGCTTAGCGGGGCTACAAGAGACCCAGTACTTC. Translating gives CASSLAGLQETQYF. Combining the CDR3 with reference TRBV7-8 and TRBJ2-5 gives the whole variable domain GAGVSQSPRYKVAKRGQDVALRCDPISGHVSLFWYQQALGQGPEFLTYFQNEAQLDKSGLPSDRFFAERPEGSVSTLKIQRTQQEDSAVYLCASSLAGLQETQYFGPGTRLLVL.

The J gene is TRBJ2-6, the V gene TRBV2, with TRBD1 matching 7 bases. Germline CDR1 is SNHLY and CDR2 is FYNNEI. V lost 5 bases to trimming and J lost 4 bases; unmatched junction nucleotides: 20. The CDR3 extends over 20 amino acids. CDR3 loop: CASSNPLGRQGRRGANVLTF. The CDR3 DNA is TGTGCCAGCAGTAACCCACTAGGCCGACAGGGTAGAAGAGGGGCCAACGTCCTGACTTTC.

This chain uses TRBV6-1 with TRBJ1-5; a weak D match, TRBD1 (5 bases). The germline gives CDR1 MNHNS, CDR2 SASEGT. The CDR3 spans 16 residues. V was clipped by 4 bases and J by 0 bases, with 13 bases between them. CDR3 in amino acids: CASSVAGWDSNQPQHF. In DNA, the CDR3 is TGTGCCAGCAGTGTGGCAGGGTGGGATAGCAATCAGCCCCAGCATTTT.

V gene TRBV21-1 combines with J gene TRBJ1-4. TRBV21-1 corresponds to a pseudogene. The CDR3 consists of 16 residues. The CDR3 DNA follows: TGTGCCAGCCCCGACGAGCCCCGAGGAACTAATGAAAAACTGTTTTTT. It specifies CASPDEPRGTNEKLFF.

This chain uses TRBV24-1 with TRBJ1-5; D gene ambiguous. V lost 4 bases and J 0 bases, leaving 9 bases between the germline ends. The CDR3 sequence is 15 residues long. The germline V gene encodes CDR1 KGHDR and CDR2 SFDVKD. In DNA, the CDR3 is TGTGCCACCAGTGAGGGCAGCCATAGCAATCAGCCCCAGCATTTT. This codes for CATSEGSHSNQPQHF.

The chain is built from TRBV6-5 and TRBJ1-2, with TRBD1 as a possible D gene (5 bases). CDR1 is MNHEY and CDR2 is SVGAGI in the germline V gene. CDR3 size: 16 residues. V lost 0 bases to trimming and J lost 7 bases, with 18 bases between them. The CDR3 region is CASSYSMSVWGGGYTF. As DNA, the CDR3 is TGTGCCAGCAGTTACTCGATGAGCGTCTGGGGGGGTGGCTACACCTTC.